This is a list of T cell receptor beta chains from one sample in a study of shared clonotypes between healthy human individuals. Libraries were prepared by immunoSEQ multiplex PCR; TCRdb keeps only in-frame clonotypes and omits some of them. The profile shows 2 million to 2.5 million clones, about 95% of them singletons. The source material was naive CD8+ T cells sorted from blood. These receptors all come from a man between 18 and 35 years old in good health. CDR3s include the opening cysteine and the closing phenylalanine or tryptophan. D genes are given only for firm matches. Clone sizes are given selectively: once, few, many, or a class where the clone is expanded.

d_call,v_call,clone_size,j_call,cdr3_aa,cdr3_nt
-,TRBV9,-,TRBJ1-1,CASSADSTEAFF,TGTGCCAGCAGCGCCGACAGCACTGAAGCTTTCTTT
-,TRBV6-6,-,TRBJ2-2,CASSYSMGVHTGELFF,TGTGCCAGCAGTTACTCGATGGGGGTTCACACCGGGGAGCTGTTTTTT
-,TRBV7-9,once,TRBJ2-2,CASSSKGLLNTGELFF,TGTGCCAGCAGCTCAAAGGGACTCTTGAACACCGGGGAGCTGTTTTTT
-,TRBV12-5,-,TRBJ1-2,CASGFQSYGYTF,TGTGCTAGTGGTTTCCAATCCTATGGCTACACCTTC
-,TRBV6-1,-,TRBJ1-3,CASSESEVSGNTIYF,TGTGCCAGCAGTGAATCGGAGGTCTCTGGAAACACCATATATTTT
-,TRBV28,-,TRBJ1-5,CASSLPGTMEDSSNQPQHF,TGTGCCAGCAGTTTGCCCGGGACTATGGAGGACTCTAGCAATCAGCCCCAGCATTTT
-,TRBV4-1,-,TRBJ2-5,CASSQVQGPIQETQYF,TGCGCCAGCAGCCAAGTTCAGGGTCCAATTCAAGAGACCCAGTACTTC
TRBD2,TRBV7-3,-,TRBJ2-1,CASSLREVSAGGLNEQFF,TGTGCCAGCAGCTTAAGGGAGGTGTCTGCGGGGGGCCTCAATGAGCAGTTCTTC
-,TRBV5-4,-,TRBJ2-1,CASSHKGEQFF,TGTGCCAGCAGCCATAAAGGAGAGCAGTTCTTC
-,TRBV10-3,-,TRBJ2-7,CAIMQGWDHEQYF,TGTGCCATCATGCAGGGGTGGGATCACGAGCAGTACTTC
TRBD1,TRBV19,-,TRBJ2-7,CASSMGQGTSYEQYF,TGTGCCAGTAGTATGGGACAGGGAACATCCTACGAGCAGTACTTC
-,TRBV30,few,TRBJ2-7,CAWSYSYEQYF,TGTGCCTGGAGTTACTCCTACGAGCAGTACTTC
TRBD1,TRBV14,-,TRBJ1-1,CASSQVGGGWSEAFF,TGTGCCAGCAGCCAAGTTGGAGGGGGCTGGTCTGAAGCTTTCTTT
-,TRBV5-1,-,TRBJ2-7,CASSLEANEQYF,TGCGCCAGCAGCTTGGAGGCTAACGAGCAGTACTTC
-,TRBV11-2,-,TRBJ2-7,CASSLELLAPSSQQYF,TGTGCCAGCAGCTTAGAGCTTTTGGCGCCATCGTCACAGCAGTACTTC
TRBD1,TRBV7-9,-,TRBJ1-2,CASSLVRGEDGYTF,TGTGCCAGCAGCTTAGTCAGGGGGGAGGATGGCTACACCTTC
TRBD1,TRBV4-1,few,TRBJ1-6,CASSQVFQGVSYNSPLHF,TGCGCCAGCAGCCAAGTGTTTCAGGGGGTTTCCTATAATTCACCCCTCCACTTT
-,TRBV11-2,-,TRBJ2-5,CASSSPGQETQYF,TGTGCCAGCAGCTCCCCGGGACAAGAGACCCAGTACTTC
-,TRBV7-9,-,TRBJ2-3,CASTAIVTDTQYF,TGTGCCAGCACCGCTATAGTCACAGATACGCAGTATTTT
-,TRBV6-1,-,TRBJ2-7,CASSEGVGGYEQYF,TGTGCCAGCAGTGAAGGGGTAGGGGGCTACGAGCAGTACTTC
TRBD2,TRBV5-4,-,TRBJ2-1,CASGRAPEDEQFF,TGTGCCAGCGGGAGGGCCCCCGAAGATGAGCAGTTCTTC
-,TRBV6-5,-,TRBJ2-1,CASSYTSSNEQFF,TGTGCCAGCAGTTACACCTCTAGCAATGAGCAGTTCTTC
-,TRBV9,-,TRBJ2-7,CASSVNPSYEQYF,TGTGCCAGCAGCGTTAACCCATCCTACGAGCAGTACTTC
-,TRBV2,few,TRBJ2-5,CASSEVGTYYGTQYF,TGTGCCAGCAGTGAAGTTGGGACATACTATGGGACCCAGTACTTC
-,TRBV5-6,-,TRBJ1-4,CASSTSGEEEKLFF,TGTGCCAGCAGCACGTCAGGGGAGGAAGAAAAACTGTTTTTT
-,TRBV4-3,-,TRBJ2-7,CASSRGNRTTYEQYF,TGCGCCAGCAGCCGAGGTAACAGGACTACCTACGAGCAGTACTTC
TRBD1,TRBV9,-,TRBJ2-7,CASSVTGTGGSYEQYF,TGTGCCAGCAGCGTAACCGGGACAGGGGGCTCCTACGAGCAGTACTTC
TRBD1,TRBV27,-,TRBJ2-7,CASRGQTGGYEQYF,TGTGCCAGCAGGGGACAGACAGGGGGCTACGAGCAGTACTTC
-,TRBV30,-,TRBJ1-1,CAWSVEAEAFF,TGTGCCTGGAGTGTAGAGGCTGAAGCTTTCTTT
-,TRBV9,-,TRBJ2-1,CASSVGTATEQFF,TGTGCCAGCAGCGTAGGGACAGCCACTGAGCAGTTCTTC
TRBD2,TRBV13,-,TRBJ2-1,CASSALTSGSLNEQFF,TGTGCCAGCAGCGCCCTAACTAGCGGGAGCCTTAATGAGCAGTTCTTC
-,TRBV27,-,TRBJ1-1,CASGSTGSGTEAFF,TGTGCCAGCGGAAGTACAGGGTCGGGCACTGAAGCTTTCTTT
-,TRBV7-6,-,TRBJ2-7,CASSTLAGDLYEQYF,TGTGCCAGCAGCACTCTAGCCGGAGACCTCTACGAGCAGTACTTC
-,TRBV7-9,-,TRBJ2-5,CASSLAETQYF,TGTGCCAGCAGCTTAGCTGAGACCCAGTACTTC
TRBD1,TRBV5-8,-,TRBJ2-1,CASSLEVTGVSYNEQFF,TGTGCCAGCAGCTTGGAAGTAACAGGGGTCTCCTACAATGAGCAGTTCTTC
-,TRBV10-1,-,TRBJ2-7,CASSRGEPYEQYF,TGCGCCAGCAGCCGGGGCGAACCCTACGAGCAGTACTTC
-,TRBV7-2,-,TRBJ2-7,CASSFREWHEQYF,TGTGCCAGCAGTTTTCGGGAGTGGCACGAGCAGTACTTC
-,TRBV5-6,-,TRBJ1-1,CASSSTGFEAFF,TGTGCCAGCAGCTCAACAGGGTTCGAAGCTTTCTTT
-,TRBV4-1,-,TRBJ1-5,CASSQQGSPNQPQHF,TGCGCCAGCAGCCAGCAGGGGTCCCCCAATCAGCCCCAGCATTTT
TRBD2,TRBV10-3,-,TRBJ2-1,CAIKTSGAQHEQFF,TGTGCCATCAAGACTAGCGGGGCGCAACATGAGCAGTTCTTC
-,TRBV11-2,-,TRBJ2-5,CASSLNYETQYF,TGTGCCAGCAGTCTCAACTACGAGACCCAGTACTTC
TRBD1,TRBV6-1,-,TRBJ2-7,CASSGGQGAPNSYEQYF,TGTGCCAGCAGTGGAGGACAGGGGGCACCCAATTCCTACGAGCAGTACTTC
-,TRBV10-1,-,TRBJ2-2,CASRKTDPGELFF,TGCGCCAGCAGAAAGACAGACCCCGGGGAGCTGTTTTTT
TRBD1,TRBV6-1,-,TRBJ1-5,CASSGTGFMAPNQPQHF,TGTGCCAGCAGTGGGACAGGGTTCATGGCCCCCAATCAGCCCCAGCATTTT
-,TRBV15,-,TRBJ2-7,CATSELAGSYEQYF,TGTGCCACCAGCGAGCTAGCCGGATCCTACGAGCAGTACTTC
-,TRBV9,-,TRBJ2-2,CASSASGLLGELFF,TGTGCCAGCAGCGCTTCGGGGCTACTCGGGGAGCTGTTTTTT
-,TRBV11-1,-,TRBJ2-4,CASSFMGLDIQYF,TGTGCCAGCAGCTTCATGGGGTTGGACATTCAGTACTTC
TRBD2,TRBV18,-,TRBJ2-1,CASSPRAAGGDNEQFF,TGTGCCAGCTCCCCCCGTGCGGCGGGAGGGGATAATGAGCAGTTCTTC
-,TRBV19,-,TRBJ1-4,CASSLAGGAGEKLFF,TGTGCCAGTAGCCTAGCTGGGGGCGCAGGTGAAAAACTGTTTTTT
-,TRBV4-1,-,TRBJ2-7,CASSHVGDYEQYF,TGCGCCAGCAGCCATGTAGGGGACTACGAGCAGTACTTC
TRBD2,TRBV9,-,TRBJ2-5,CASSLEILAGAETQYF,TGTGCCAGCAGCCTAGAGATACTAGCGGGAGCAGAGACCCAGTACTTC
TRBD2,TRBV29-1,-,TRBJ2-3,CSVRAGGQNTDTQYF,TGCAGCGTCCGGGCGGGGGGCCAGAACACAGATACGCAGTATTTT
-,TRBV6-1,-,TRBJ1-4,CASGWAPTIGEKLFF,TGTGCCAGCGGGTGGGCACCCACTATAGGAGAAAAACTGTTTTTT
TRBD2,TRBV6-5,-,TRBJ2-3,CASSPGLAGGDTQYF,TGTGCCAGCAGTCCTGGACTAGCGGGAGGGGATACGCAGTATTTT
-,TRBV4-1,-,TRBJ2-7,CAGSPGQNSYGQYF,TGCGCCGGCAGCCCAGGACAGAACTCCTACGGGCAGTACTTC
-,TRBV15,-,TRBJ2-7,CATSVPESYEQYF,TGTGCCACCAGCGTGCCAGAATCCTACGAGCAGTACTTC
TRBD2,TRBV6-6,-,TRBJ2-3,CASSYPLAGGPDTQYF,TGTGCCAGCAGTTACCCCCTAGCGGGAGGACCAGATACGCAGTATTTT
-,TRBV10-1,-,TRBJ2-7,CASSHGTDSHHEQYF,TGCGCCAGCAGTCACGGGACGGACAGTCATCACGAGCAGTACTTC
TRBD1,TRBV5-1,-,TRBJ1-3,CASSSGTGVRGPGNTIYF,TGCGCCAGCAGCTCCGGGACAGGGGTCCGAGGACCTGGAAACACCATATATTTT
TRBD2,TRBV27,-,TRBJ2-1,CASSDEAGNTYNEQFF,TGTGCCAGCAGCGATGAAGCGGGAAACACCTACAATGAGCAGTTCTTC